This TCR beta chain was recovered during a study of Graves' ophthalmopathy and Graves' hyperthyroidism. Study observations and caveats: Blood also harbored most expanded thyroid clonotypes above 0.001 frequency.

V was cut by 7 bases and J by 6 bases, with 13 bases left in between. The CDR3 contains 13 residues. Stable hyperthyroidism meant no ophthalmopathy within 18 months of follow-up. PBMCs were isolated from a roughly 10 ml sample of fresh peripheral blood. This clonotype was counted at least ten times. Antigen: not known. Scientists amplified the TCR beta CDR3 regions from RNA transcripts. HTBI primers served in a first-round RT-PCR, which a second-round multiplex PCR followed. TCRdb ran MiXCR on the multiplex PCR reads and lists one entry per CDR3 protein. Here the sample spans 300,000 to 400,000 distinct CDR3 sequences, 17% being singletons.

The receptor's source is an adult woman with stable Graves' hyperthyroidism. The specimen was peripheral blood. The chain links TRBV12-3 or TRBV12-4 to TRBJ1-5; D is perhaps TRBD1 (5 bases). The CDR3 protein is CASKGGGGQPQHF. Written as DNA, the CDR3 is TGTGCCAGCAAGGGCGGGGGTGGTCAGCCCCAGCATTTT.